A selection of T cell receptor beta chains follows, all from one sample in a study of shared clonotypes between healthy human individuals. Sequencing used immunoSEQ multiplex PCR; TCRdb keeps in-frame clones, though not all of them. Altogether more than 1,200,000 clones are present, about 98.5% being singletons, with the ten largest covering 0.36%. Input material: naive CD4+ T cells sorted from blood. These receptors were obtained from a man younger than 40 in good health. CDR3s include the opening cysteine and the closing phenylalanine or tryptophan. A D gene is named only where the DNA matches it firmly. Rows give clone size only sometimes, using once, few, many, or a class for an expanded clone.

>NA|TRBJ2-2|NA|TRBV18
CASSTNGDGELFF
TGTGCCAGCTCAACCAACGGGGACGGGGAGCTGTTTTTT
>NA|TRBJ1-5|NA|TRBV27
CASSLAGVHQPQHF
TGTGCCAGCAGTTTAGCAGGGGTTCATCAGCCCCAGCATTTT
>NA|TRBJ1-3|NA|TRBV6-5
CASSYSTAGNTIYF
TGTGCCAGCAGTTACTCGACCGCTGGAAACACCATATATTTT
>NA|TRBJ2-2|NA|TRBV6-4
CASKYRADHTGELFF
TGTGCCAGCAAGTACCGAGCTGATCACACCGGGGAGCTGTTTTTT
>NA|TRBJ2-1|TRBD2|TRBV28
CASSSATSGTNNEQFF
TGTGCCAGCAGTTCGGCGACTAGCGGGACAAACAATGAGCAGTTCTTC
>NA|TRBJ2-7|NA|TRBV7-9
CASSTAGYEQYF
TGTGCCAGCAGCACGGCGGGCTACGAGCAGTACTTC
>NA|TRBJ2-2|TRBD2|TRBV18
CASSRRLAGNTGELFF
TGTGCCAGCTCAAGGCGACTAGCGGGAAACACCGGGGAGCTGTTTTTT
>NA|TRBJ2-3|NA|TRBV28
CASSLLSGLQPTF
TGTGCCAGCAGTTTACTTTCCGGTCTACAGCCGACCTTT
>NA|TRBJ1-2|NA|TRBV5-1
CASSLSGDYGYTF
TGCGCCAGCAGCTTGAGTGGAGACTATGGCTACACCTTC
>NA|TRBJ1-5|NA|TRBV6-1
CASSRPWGNQPQHF
TGTGCCAGCAGCCGACCTTGGGGCAATCAGCCCCAGCATTTT
>NA|TRBJ1-1|NA|TRBV6-5
CASSYGGGRDTEAFF
TGTGCCAGCAGTTATGGTGGGGGCAGGGACACTGAAGCTTTCTTT
>NA|TRBJ1-1|TRBD1|TRBV4-1
CASSQVDRDRTEAFF
TGCGCCAGCAGCCAAGTTGACAGGGATAGGACTGAAGCTTTCTTT
>NA|TRBJ1-2|NA|TRBV28
CASSLGPGPRNYGYTF
TGTGCCAGCAGTTTAGGGCCGGGACCCAGGAACTATGGCTACACCTTC
>once|TRBJ2-1|TRBD1|TRBV5-1
CASSLDRVVDEQFF
TGCGCCAGCTCGTTGGACAGGGTGGTTGATGAGCAGTTCTTC
>NA|TRBJ2-1|TRBD2|TRBV28
CASSNKRGSSYNEQFF
TGTGCCAGCAGTAACAAGCGGGGGAGCTCCTACAATGAGCAGTTCTTC
>once|TRBJ2-1|NA|TRBV19
CASMRFGTETYNEQFF
TGTGCCAGTATGAGGTTCGGGACGGAAACCTACAATGAGCAGTTCTTC
>NA|TRBJ2-1|NA|TRBV28
CASSLLAEQFF
TGTGCCAGCAGTTTATTGGCTGAGCAGTTCTTC
>NA|TRBJ2-1|TRBD2|TRBV5-1
CASSTLLAGDGNEQFF
TGCGCCAGCAGCACCCTACTAGCGGGAGACGGGAATGAGCAGTTCTTC
>NA|TRBJ2-5|NA|TRBV6-1
CASSERPQGRETQYF
TGTGCCAGCAGTGAACGGCCCCAGGGAAGAGAGACCCAGTACTTC
>NA|TRBJ2-7|TRBD2|TRBV5-1
CASSLAGREGYEQYF
TGCGCCAGCAGCTTGGCCGGAAGGGAGGGGTACGAGCAGTACTTC
>NA|TRBJ2-3|NA|TRBV28
CASTQLWLRTGKETDTQYF
TGTGCCAGCACCCAATTATGGCTCCGAACAGGAAAGGAGACAGATACGCAGTATTTT
>NA|TRBJ1-2|NA|TRBV6-6
CASNRGANYGYTF
TGTGCCAGCAACCGGGGCGCTAACTATGGCTACACCTTC
>NA|TRBJ2-5|TRBD2|TRBV5-4
CASSLGGGSREGGETQYF
TGTGCCAGCAGCTTGGGGGGCGGGTCGCGGGAGGGCGGAGAGACCCAGTACTTC
>NA|TRBJ2-7|TRBD1|TRBV28
CASRGQGHYEQYF
TGTGCCAGCAGGGGACAGGGGCACTACGAGCAGTACTTC
>once|TRBJ2-3|TRBD2|TRBV5-4
CASSLVAGGSTDTQYF
TGTGCCAGCAGCTTGGTAGCGGGAGGAAGCACAGATACGCAGTATTTT
>NA|TRBJ2-7|NA|TRBV28
CASSLQGPTYEQYF
TGTGCCAGCAGTTTACAGGGGCCGACGTACGAGCAGTACTTC
>NA|TRBJ2-3|NA|TRBV15
CATSRDPGRGQGTQYF
TGTGCCACCAGCAGAGATCCGGGGCGGGGGCAGGGTACGCAGTATTTT